Each of the 32 T cell receptor beta chains below was sequenced from the same sample in a study of human T cells and chemical hapten exposure. Time point denoted: patch test 2, 6 weeks after DPC sensitization. The treatment is: therapeutic diphenylcyclopropenone sensitization with weekly scalp DPC. Each CDR3 protein gets one entry after TCRdb re-called the RACE reads with MiXCR. This table has around 360,000 distinct CDR3 sequences, 6% to 7% appearing once. Sequencing used whole blood, obtained in connection with sensitization to the hapten diphenylcyclopropenone (DPC). These receptors came from a woman aged 18-30 years with alopecia areata. Some clones in this sample may be carry-over from other donors' samples.

This clonotype has at least ten counts. V and J are TRBV28 and TRBJ2-7; unclear D gene. The CDR3 spans 10 residues. Germline lookup yields CDR1 MDHEN and CDR2 SYDVKM. The V end lost 3 bases, the J end lost 4 bases, and 1 base lay between the germline ends. CDR3 in amino acids: CASSLYEQYF. Here the CDR3 DNA reads TGTGCCAGCAGTTTGTACGAGCAGTACTTC.

This clonotype was counted many times. The chain carries TRBV3-1 and TRBJ2-3; D remains ambiguous. V lost 0 bases, J lost 6 bases, and 7 bases lay in between. This CDR3 is 13 amino acids long. The germline gives CDR1 LGHDT, CDR2 YNNKEL (reference sequence). The CDR3 region has the DNA TGTGCCAGCAGCCAAGATCGTGGGGATACGCAGTATTTT. Translating it yields CASSQDRGDTQYF.

Many counts were recorded for this clonotype. In DNA, the CDR3 is TGCAGCGTTGAAGCAGGGAGCGCTTTCTTT. It translates to CSVEAGSAFF. The genes are TRBV29-1 and TRBJ1-1; weak D call: TRBD1 (5 bases). Germline loops: CDR1 SQVTM, CDR2 ANQGSEA. Between the trimmed V and J ends, which lost 1 base and 11 bases, there was a span of 8 bases. The CDR3 spans 10 residues.

This clonotype was counted between two and nine times. This chain uses TRBV28 with TRBJ2-3, with 11 bases that match TRBD2. J lost 0 bases, V lost 7 bases, and 12 bases had no gene match. The germline gives CDR1 MDHEN, CDR2 SYDVKM. This CDR3 comprises 18 residues. CDR3 DNA sequence: TGTGCCAGCATAAGGGCGGGACTAGCGGTCCCTAGCACAGATACGCAGTATTTT. Translated, it gives CASIRAGLAVPSTDTQYF.

This clonotype has just a few counts. The chain recombines TRBV6-6 with TRBJ2-3; 9 bases fit TRBD2. This CDR3 is built from 17 residues. Germline CDR1 MNHNY, CDR2 SVGAGI (reference sequence). The ends lost 2 bases at V and 6 bases at J; junction bases unmatched: 12. The chain's CDR3 is CASSYGVSGGAGDTQYF. The CDR3 DNA sequence: TGTGCCAGCAGTTACGGGGTTAGCGGGGGTGCAGGGGATACGCAGTATTTT.

The chain uses TRBV5-1 and TRBJ2-5, with 11 bases identical to TRBD2. The germline V gene has CDR1 SGHRS and CDR2 YFSETQ. With V trimmed by 4 bases and J by 5 bases, 4 bases remained unmatched. The CDR3 loop spans 14 amino acids. CDR3 sequence reads: CASSGTSGSETQYF. The CDR3 DNA is TGCGCCAGCAGCGGGACTAGCGGCTCGGAGACCCAGTACTTC.

This clonotype showed up many times. The chain carries TRBV27 and TRBJ1-6; TRBD1 aligns across 7 bases. With 2 bases clipped from V and 6 bases from J, the junction kept 1 base outside the gene matches. The CDR3 is made up of 14 amino acids. Germline V CDR1 and CDR2: MNHEY, SMNVEV (reference sequence). The CDR3 nucleotides are TGTGCCAGCAGTTTAGCAGGGGGTAATTCACCCCTCCACTTT. As protein: CASSLAGGNSPLHF.

This clonotype showed up just a few times. The chain joins TRBV3-1 to TRBJ2-3, with a tentative D call TRBD2 (5 bases). With 0 bases removed from V and 2 bases from J, the gap between germline ends came to 9 bases. The germline V gene encodes CDR1 LGHDT and CDR2 YNNKEL (reference sequence). There are 15 residues in the CDR3. The CDR3 region has the DNA TGTGCCAGCAGCCAAGAAACTAGGAACACAGATACGCAGTATTTT. Translated, it gives CASSQETRNTDTQYF.

The chain combines TRBV6-2 or TRBV6-3 with TRBJ2-7; no firm D call. CDR1 is MNHEY, CDR2 SVGEGT, per germline. This CDR3 has 17 residues. Trimming removed 5 bases from V and 3 bases from J, with 23 bases in between. DNA of the CDR3: TGTGCCAGCAGTCTTCCCACTCTCGACGGGCCCCGCTACGAGCAGTACTTC. This encodes CASSLPTLDGPRYEQYF.

The J gene is TRBJ2-3, the V gene TRBV15, with D tentatively TRBD1 (7 bases). Germline values: CDR1 LNHNV, CDR2 YYDKDF (reference sequence). This CDR3 region has 14 residues. The V and J ends lost 5 bases and 6 bases respectively, with 15 bases between them. The CDR3 DNA sequence: TGTGCCACCAGCTTAAGCCAGGGGGGCGATACGCAGTATTTT. Its translation is CATSLSQGGDTQYF.

At least ten counts were recorded for this clonotype. A junction end diverges from the germline sequence, so it may reflect a read error. The chain recombines TRBV13 with TRBJ2-1; possibly TRBD2 for D (5 bases). Germline CDR1 is PRHDT and CDR2 is FYEKMQ (reference sequence). CDR3 length: 16 residues. The CDR3 nucleotides read TGTGCCAGCAGCGTAGGGTTCCTAGCACCCTACAATGAGCAGTTCTTC. This sequence encodes CASSVGFLAPYNEQFF.

This clonotype was found many times. The rearrangement links TRBV10-3 to TRBJ1-1; D is unresolved. This CDR3 spans 14 amino acids. Deletions cut 3 bases from V and 0 bases from J, with 8 bases between. CDR1 ENHRY and CDR2 SYGVKD come from the germline V gene. CDR3 loop: CAISDQGLNTEAFF. The CDR3 DNA reads TGTGCCATCAGTGACCAAGGATTGAACACTGAAGCTTTCTTT.

The V gene is TRBV7-9, the J gene TRBJ1-2; possible D gene TRBD1, 5 bases. The germline gives CDR1 SEHNR, CDR2 FQNEAQ (reference sequence). The CDR3 is 15 amino acids. Trimming pared 0 bases from V and 4 bases from J, leaving 12 bases between. The CDR3 here is CASSLAGALTYGYTF. Here the CDR3 DNA reads TGTGCCAGCAGCTTAGCCGGGGCTTTAACCTATGGCTACACCTTC. Supplemented by reference TRBV7-9 and TRBJ1-2, the full variable domain reads DTGVSQNPRHKITKRGQNVTFRCDPISEHNRLYWYRQTLGQGPEFLTYFQNEAQLEKSRLLSDRFSAERPKGSFSTLEIQRTEQGDSAMYLCASSLAGALTYGYTFGSGTRLTVV.

The CDR3 protein is CASAGTGVTEAFF. CDR3 DNA: TGTGCCAGCGCCGGGACAGGGGTCACTGAAGCTTTCTTT. This sequence joins TRBV6-1 and TRBJ1-1, with 10 positions matching TRBD1. Unmatched junction bases numbered 4, after V lost 8 bases and J lost 4 bases. Germline values: CDR1 MNHNS, CDR2 SASEGT. There are 13 residues in the CDR3.

The J gene is TRBJ2-7, the V gene TRBV5-1; 7 bases align to TRBD1. V trimming: 2 bases; J trimming: 2 bases; junction bases outside the gene matches: 1. The germline gives CDR1 SGHRS, CDR2 YFSETQ. The CDR3 is 13 amino acids. The CDR3 spells CASSFTGAYEQYF. In DNA, the CDR3 is TGCGCCAGCAGCTTCACAGGGGCCTACGAGCAGTACTTC.

Remarks on this clonotype: A much larger clone sits a single nucleotide away, making a read error possible. The rearrangement joins TRBV9 to TRBJ1-6, with D unresolved. Looked up from germline, CDR1 is SGDLS and CDR2 is YYNGEE. The CDR3 totals 15 residues. The CDR3 DNA reads as TGTGCCAGCAGCGTGGCGTCTTCTCATAATTCACCCCCCCACTTT. Amino acids: CASSVASSHNSPPHF.

In this sample, this clonotype turned up many times. This sequence joins TRBV18 and TRBJ1-3, with TRBD1 identical over 7 bases. The CDR3 covers 12 residues. Germline loops: CDR1 KGHSH, CDR2 LQKENI. V lost 8 bases and J lost 2; bases outside the gene matches: 0. In DNA form, the CDR3 reads TGTGCCAGCGGGACAGCTGGAAACACCATATATTTT. It codes for CASGTAGNTIYF.

Only a few counts were recorded for this clonotype. CDR3 nucleotide sequence: TGCGCCAGCAGCTTGGCGGGGGGTCGCCTACGTTTGGAGTTCTTC. This translates into CASSLAGGRLRLEFF. This chain connects TRBV5-1 to TRBJ2-1, with 7 bases fitting TRBD2. The CDR3 loop spans 15 amino acids. Germline CDR1 reads SGHRS; CDR2 reads YFSETQ. V was pared by 0 bases and J by 14 bases, with 14 bases of the junction left unmatched.

V is TRBV14 and J is TRBJ2-4; TRBD1 agrees at 12 bases. The junction had 4 bases not matched to a gene; V was cut back by 0 bases and J by 1 base. CDR3 length: 18 amino acids. Germline CDR1 SGHDN, CDR2 FVKESK. The CDR3 DNA reads as TGTGCCAGCAGCCAAGAGGGACAGGGGGCGTCCGCCAAAAACATTCAGTACTTC. Protein: CASSQEGQGASAKNIQYF.

The sample holds many counts of this clonotype. V is TRBV7-9 and J is TRBJ1-3; D is perhaps TRBD1 (5 bases). The germline V and J ends were trimmed by 6 bases and 4 bases, with 7 bases remaining between them. Germline V gives CDR1 SEHNR, CDR2 FQNEAQ (reference sequence). The CDR3 length is 12 residues. This CDR3 reads CASRGEGNTIYF. CDR3 sequence (DNA): TGTGCCAGCAGGGGGGAAGGAAACACCATATATTTT.

The rearrangement uses TRBV24-1 and TRBJ2-3, with D perhaps assigned TRBD1 or TRBD2 (5 bases each). The V gene's germline CDR1 is KGHDR and CDR2 SFDVKD. V lost 1 base, J lost 4 bases, and 14 bases lay in between. The CDR3 totals 16 residues. The CDR3 sequence: CATSDLGAVGADTQYF. CDR3 nucleotides: TGTGCCACCAGTGATTTAGGGGCCGTCGGGGCAGATACGCAGTATTTT.

This clonotype was observed at least ten times. The rearrangement joins TRBV6-2 or TRBV6-3 to TRBJ1-2; D is uncertain. The CDR3 is 14 amino acids. Germline V gives CDR1 MNHEY, CDR2 SVGEGT. Trimming shortened V by 5 bases and J by 4 bases, and 14 bases separated the two germline ends. The CDR3 DNA sequence: TGTGCCAGCAGTACCACCGCCCGGAGCTATGGCTACACCTTC. Its protein product is CASSTTARSYGYTF.

This clonotype has more than one count but fewer than ten. The rearrangement joins TRBV7-9 to TRBJ2-6; a weak D match, TRBD1 (5 bases). The CDR3 covers 16 residues. Germline lookup yields CDR1 SEHNR and CDR2 FQNEAQ (reference sequence). V was trimmed by 0 bases and J by 3 bases, leaving 9 bases between them. DNA of the CDR3: TGTGCCAGCAGCTTAGCACAGGCTAGTGGGGCCAACGTCCTGACTTTC. Translating it yields CASSLAQASGANVLTF.

This clonotype was seen a handful of times. V gene TRBV7-8 combines with J gene TRBJ1-2, with 8 bases that match TRBD1. The junction had 5 bases not matched to a gene; V was cut back by 4 bases and J by 4 bases. This CDR3 contains 14 residues. In germline, CDR1 is SGHVS, CDR2 FQNEAQ. The CDR3 sequence is CASSSDRGVYGYTF. Here the CDR3 DNA reads TGTGCCAGCAGCTCAGACAGGGGCGTCTATGGCTACACCTTC.

The chain carries TRBV7-9 and TRBJ2-6; D is perhaps TRBD1 or TRBD2 (7 bases each). The CDR3 sequence is 21 residues long. Germline lookup yields CDR1 SEHNR and CDR2 FQNEAQ (reference sequence). V was cut by 0 bases and J by 0 bases, with 21 bases left in between. Written as DNA, the CDR3 is TGTGCCAGCAGCTTAGCCCTGGGACAGCGGGGCCGGGGCTCTGGGGCCAACGTCCTGACTTTC. This sequence encodes CASSLALGQRGRGSGANVLTF.

This chain links TRBV5-1 with TRBJ2-7; possibly TRBD1 for D (6 bases). The CDR3 runs to 12 residues. CDR1 is SGHRS, CDR2 YFSETQ, per germline. V lost 5 bases and J 4 bases, leaving 10 bases between the germline ends. The CDR3 loop reads CASRGGQYEQYF. Written as DNA, the CDR3 is TGCGCCAGCAGAGGCGGACAGTACGAGCAGTACTTC.

This clonotype was counted many times. The chain carries TRBV7-9 and TRBJ1-5; TRBD1 might be the D (5 bases). Trimming shortened V by 4 bases and J by 2 bases, and 12 bases separated the two germline ends. Germline V gives CDR1 SEHNR, CDR2 FQNEAQ (reference sequence). CDR3 length equals 15 residues. In DNA, the CDR3 is TGTGCCAGCAGCTCCCCAGGGATGGGCAATCAGCCCCAGCATTTT. Translation gives CASSSPGMGNQPQHF.

This clonotype has more than one count but fewer than ten. The CDR3 bases are TGCAGTGCTATTGGACCCGCCCAGGCGGGCGAGCAGTACTTC. Translation: CSAIGPAQAGEQYF. This chain connects TRBV20-1 to TRBJ2-7; possible D gene TRBD2, 5 bases. V lost 4 bases to trimming and J lost 6 bases, with 19 bases between them. Per germline, CDR1 DFQATT and CDR2 SNEGSKA (reference sequence). The CDR3 has 14 residues.

At least ten counts were recorded for this clonotype. This chain connects TRBV28 to TRBJ1-5, with a possible D match to TRBD1 (5 bases). CDR1 is MDHEN and CDR2 is SYDVKM in the germline V gene. CDR3 size: 15 residues. Trimming removed 1 base at V and 3 bases at J, with 10 bases between. The CDR3 region has the DNA TGTGCCAGCAGTTTATCGTCAGGGTACAATCAGCCCCAGCATTTT. Translated: CASSLSSGYNQPQHF.

This clonotype turned up a few times. The CDR3 loop is CASSLGPDLSRALHF. In nucleotides, the CDR3 is TGTGCCAGCAGCTTGGGTCCGGACCTCAGCCGGGCCCTCCACTTT. The V call is TRBV5-5, the J call TRBJ1-6; no clear D gene. Trimming left V 0 bases short and J 14 bases short, with 18 bases between. Germline CDR1 and CDR2: SGHKS and YYEKEE (reference sequence). The CDR3 contains 15 residues.

The gene calls are TRBV6-1 and TRBJ2-7; D remains ambiguous. CDR3 size: 14 residues. Trimming took 7 bases from V and 1 from J, leaving 14 bases between them. Germline V CDR1 and CDR2: MNHNS, SASEGT. The CDR3 region has the DNA TGTGCCAGCACGATTACCCACGGTTCCTACGAGCAGTACTTC. It specifies CASTITHGSYEQYF.

This clonotype was observed many times. The chain uses TRBV15 and TRBJ1-1; unclear D gene. CDR3 length: 18 residues. The germline CDR1 and CDR2 sequences are LNHNV and YYDKDF (reference sequence). Trimming removed 0 bases at V and 2 bases at J, with 19 bases between. CDR3 protein: CATSRDGPLQDQNTEAFF. Here the CDR3 DNA reads TGTGCCACCAGCAGAGATGGCCCCCTTCAGGATCAAAACACTGAAGCTTTCTTT. Together with reference TRBV15 and TRBJ1-1, the CDR3 gives the full variable domain: DAMVIQNPRYQVTQFGKPVTLSCSQTLNHNVMYWYQQKSSQAPKLLFHYYDKDFNNEADTPDNFQSRRPNTSFCFLDIRSPGLGDTAMYLCATSRDGPLQDQNTEAFFGQGTRLTVV.